A selection of T cell receptor beta chains follows, all from one sample in a study of a mutant IDH1 vaccine in newly diagnosed glioma. The table came from immunoSEQ multiplex PCR; TCRdb's copy has only in-frame clones and leaves some out. Here the sample spans around 30,000 clones, around 83% being singletons. Material: peripheral blood mononuclear cells (PBMCs), obtained from a glioma patient treated with radiotherapy, temozolomide or both. The receptors derive from a man aged 45-65 years with glioma. Some clones in this sample may be carry-over from other donors' samples. Both conserved end residues are part of each CDR3. A D gene is named only where the DNA matches it firmly. Clone size is shown for a subset of rows, as once, few, many or a class of expanded clone.

D,V,J,size,DNA,CDR3
-,TRBV5-4,TRBJ2-7,-,TGTGCCAGCCGGAGTAGGCAGGGGGAGCAGTACTTC,CASRSRQGEQYF
-,TRBV5-1,TRBJ1-2,-,TGCGCCAGCAGCTCCCTGAGCGGCTACACCTTC,CASSSLSGYTF
TRBD1,TRBV7-3,TRBJ2-7,-,TGTGCCAGCAGATACCCGGGACAGGGAAGTGACGAGCAGTACTTC,CASRYPGQGSDEQYF
-,TRBV19,TRBJ2-3,-,TGTGCCAGTAACGGAGACGGACATCCTAGCACAGATACGCAGTATTTT,CASNGDGHPSTDTQYF
-,TRBV6-5,TRBJ1-1,-,TGTGCCAGCAGCATTGAAAGGGAGAACACTGAAGCTTTCTTT,CASSIERENTEAFF
-,TRBV4-1,TRBJ2-5,-,TGCGCCAGCAGCCAAGATCACCAGTGGGCAAACCAAGAGACCCAGTACTTC,CASSQDHQWANQETQYF
-,TRBV5-1,TRBJ2-7,-,TGCGCCAGCAGCTCAGGGTTAGAGAGGAACGAGCAGTACTTC,CASSSGLERNEQYF
-,TRBV11-1,TRBJ2-7,-,TGTGCCAGCAGCTTATTTAATACCTACGAGCAGTACTTC,CASSLFNTYEQYF
TRBD1,TRBV5-6,TRBJ2-5,-,TGTGCCAGCAGCTACCACTCATGGGACAGGGGAAAGACCCAGTACTTC,CASSYHSWDRGKTQYF
TRBD1,TRBV2,TRBJ2-5,-,TGTGCCAGCGTGGGACAGGGGCAAGAGACCCAGTACTTC,CASVGQGQETQYF
TRBD1,TRBV5-4,TRBJ1-1,-,TGTGCCAGCAGTGGGGCAGGGGGACCGAACACTGAAGCTTTCTTT,CASSGAGGPNTEAFF
TRBD2,TRBV19,TRBJ2-5,-,TGTGCCAGTAATGGAGCGGGAGGGGGAGAGACCCAGTACTTC,CASNGAGGGETQYF
TRBD1,TRBV5-1,TRBJ1-2,-,TGCGCCAGCCATGTCTTCCCAGGACAGGGGGCGAACTATGGCTACACCTTC,CASHVFPGQGANYGYTF
-,TRBV28,TRBJ2-1,-,TGTGCCAGCACCCCCGACCAGCGGATCTACAATGAGCAGTTCTTC,CASTPDQRIYNEQFF
-,TRBV2,TRBJ2-2,-,TGTGCCAGCCGAGGGGGGCAAGGCGGGGAGCTGTTTTTT,CASRGGQGGELFF
-,TRBV11-3,TRBJ2-1,-,TGTGCCAGCAGCTTAGCTTATGAGCAGTTCTTC,CASSLAYEQFF
-,TRBV29-1,TRBJ2-5,-,TGCAGCGTTGAAGGGGGGGAGACCCAGTACTTC,CSVEGGETQYF
TRBD2,TRBV9,TRBJ2-3,-,TGTGCCAGCAGCGTAAAGGCTAGCGGGGACACAGATACGCAGTATTTT,CASSVKASGDTDTQYF
-,TRBV6-1,TRBJ2-3,once,TGTGCCAGCAGTGGACGTATCGGGACTTCGGGGACAGATACGCAGTATTTT,CASSGRIGTSGTDTQYF
-,TRBV29-1,TRBJ1-3,-,TGCAGCGCCAGGAGAGCCTCTGGAAACACCATATATTTT,CSARRASGNTIYF
-,TRBV7-9,TRBJ2-1,-,TGTGCCAGCGGGCAGGTGGAGCAGTTCTTC,CASGQVEQFF
-,TRBV7-9,TRBJ2-7,-,TGTGCCAGCAGCTTAGCGCGGGGCGAGCAGTACTTC,CASSLARGEQYF
-,TRBV29-1,TRBJ2-1,-,TGCAGCGTTGATGAGCTGGGCCGTGAGCAGTTCTTC,CSVDELGREQFF
-,TRBV7-2,TRBJ1-3,-,TGTGCCAGCAGCTTAGTGGGGGGGCTCTCTGGAAACACCATATATTTT,CASSLVGGLSGNTIYF
-,TRBV5-4,TRBJ2-5,-,TGTGCCAGCAGCTTGGTGCAGCAAGAGACCCAGTACTTC,CASSLVQQETQYF
-,TRBV10-2,TRBJ2-2,-,TGCGCCAGCATTGGCGGGGAGAACACCGGGGAGCTGTTTTTT,CASIGGENTGELFF
-,TRBV7-9,TRBJ1-2,few,TGTGCCAGCAGCGCGGGTCCCTATGGCTACACCTTC,CASSAGPYGYTF
TRBD2,TRBV7-6,TRBJ2-2,-,TGTGCCAGCAGCATAGGACTAGCGGGAGATACCGGGGAGCTGTTTTTT,CASSIGLAGDTGELFF
-,TRBV14,TRBJ2-7,once,TGTGCCAGCAGCCAAGAGTTCGGAGGGGAGCAGTACTTC,CASSQEFGGEQYF
-,TRBV10-3,TRBJ2-6,-,TGTGCCATCATGGAAGGGAGGCAGGCCAACGTCCTGACTTTC,CAIMEGRQANVLTF
TRBD1,TRBV18,TRBJ2-4,-,TGTGCCAGCTCACCGGACAGGGCCAAAAACATTCAGTACTTC,CASSPDRAKNIQYF
-,TRBV27,TRBJ1-1,-,TGTGCCAGCAGCCCCAAAACCCCGAGTAACACTGAAGCTTTCTTT,CASSPKTPSNTEAFF
-,TRBV7-9,TRBJ2-2,-,TGTGCCAGCAGCCTTAAGAACACCGGGGAGCTGTTTTTT,CASSLKNTGELFF
-,TRBV23-1,TRBJ2-7,-,TGCGCCAGCAGTCAATCGAGGCTACACTCCTACGAGCAGTACTTC,CASSQSRLHSYEQYF
-,TRBV30,TRBJ2-1,-,TGTGCCTGGGAGTACGGGACTCAAGACTACAATGAGCAGTTCTTC,CAWEYGTQDYNEQFF
-,TRBV19,TRBJ1-5,-,TGTGCCAGTAGTATGAGACAGAATCAGCCCCAGCATTTT,CASSMRQNQPQHF
-,TRBV19,TRBJ1-1,-,TGTGCCAGTAGTATAGAGCGGGCCATGAACACTGAAGCTTTCTTT,CASSIERAMNTEAFF
-,TRBV6-1,TRBJ1-2,-,TGTGCCAGCAGAGAAACAGACTTAACCTATGGCTACACCTTC,CASRETDLTYGYTF
-,TRBV4-1,TRBJ2-1,-,TGCGCCAGCAGCACCCGGAACTCCTACAATGAGCAGTTCTTC,CASSTRNSYNEQFF
-,TRBV6-1,TRBJ2-3,-,TGTGCCAGCAGTGGTTGGCAGGGGAGCACAGATACGCAGTATTTT,CASSGWQGSTDTQYF
-,TRBV7-2,TRBJ2-3,-,TGTGCCAGCAGCTTCGGGGGCCCCACAGATACGCAGTATTTT,CASSFGGPTDTQYF
-,TRBV2,TRBJ2-3,-,TGTGCCAGCAGTGGAGGGATGATAGGGGATACGCAGTATTTT,CASSGGMIGDTQYF
-,TRBV5-1,TRBJ1-3,-,TGCGCCAGCAGCCCTACGGGGGACACCATATATTTT,CASSPTGDTIYF
-,TRBV7-9,TRBJ2-7,-,TGTGCCAGCAGCTCAGTTCAGGGTTACGAGCAGTACTTC,CASSSVQGYEQYF
-,TRBV7-8,TRBJ2-3,-,TGTGCCAGCATTGGAGGTACTGGCACAGATACGCAGTATTTT,CASIGGTGTDTQYF